This T cell receptor beta chain was captured in a study of technical replicates of blood from several donors. Method: immunoSEQ multiplex PCR; TCRdb's copy keeps in-frame clones and lacks some. The table records around 65,000 clones, around 86% of them present only once. The CDR3 runs to 18 residues. V was clipped by 3 bases and J by 4 bases; unmatched bases: 15. Per germline, CDR1 MNHNS and CDR2 SASEGT. Sample: PBMCs. The chain is built from TRBV6-1 and TRBJ2-5; 9 bases are shared with TRBD2. This TCR was recovered from a human donor in good health. Some clones in this sample may be carry-over from other donors' samples. This CDR3 reads CASSDRQGNSGSRETQYF. CDR3 nucleotide sequence: TGTGCCAGCAGTGACCGACAGGGTAATAGCGGGAGTCGAGAGACCCAGTACTTC.